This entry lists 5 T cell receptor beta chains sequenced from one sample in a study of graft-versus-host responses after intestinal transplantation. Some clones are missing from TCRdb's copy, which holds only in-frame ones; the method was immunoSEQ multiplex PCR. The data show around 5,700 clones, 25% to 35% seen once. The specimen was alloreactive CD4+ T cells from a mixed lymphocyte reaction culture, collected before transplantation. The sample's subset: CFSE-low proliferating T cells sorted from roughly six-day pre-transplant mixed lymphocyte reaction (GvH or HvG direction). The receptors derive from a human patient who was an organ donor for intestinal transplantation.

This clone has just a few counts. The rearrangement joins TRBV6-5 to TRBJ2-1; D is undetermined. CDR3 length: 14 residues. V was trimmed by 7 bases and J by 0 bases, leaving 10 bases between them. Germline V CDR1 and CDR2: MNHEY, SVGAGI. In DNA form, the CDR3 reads TGTGCCAGCAAAGAGTTTCTCTCCTACAATGAGCAGTTCTTC. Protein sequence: CASKEFLSYNEQFF.

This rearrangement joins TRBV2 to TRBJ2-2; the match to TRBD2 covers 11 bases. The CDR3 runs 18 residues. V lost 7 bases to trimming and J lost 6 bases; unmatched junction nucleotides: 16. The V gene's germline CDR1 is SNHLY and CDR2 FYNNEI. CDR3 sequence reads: CASNRGKTSGKLSGELFF. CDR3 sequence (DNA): TGTGCCAGCAACCGCGGTAAGACTAGCGGGAAACTGTCCGGGGAGCTGTTTTTT.

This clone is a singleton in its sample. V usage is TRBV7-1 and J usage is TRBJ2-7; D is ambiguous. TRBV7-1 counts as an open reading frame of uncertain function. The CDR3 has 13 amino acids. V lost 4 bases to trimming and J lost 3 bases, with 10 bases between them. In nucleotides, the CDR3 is TGTGCCAGCAGCTTAGTCTCCGGCTACGAGCAGTACTTC. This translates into CASSLVSGYEQYF.

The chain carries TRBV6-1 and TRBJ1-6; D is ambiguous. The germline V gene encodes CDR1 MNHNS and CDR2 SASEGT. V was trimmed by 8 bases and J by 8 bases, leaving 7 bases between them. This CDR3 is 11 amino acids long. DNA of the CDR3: TGTGCCAGCCCCCTCTATTCACCCCTCCACTTT. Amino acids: CASPLYSPLHF.

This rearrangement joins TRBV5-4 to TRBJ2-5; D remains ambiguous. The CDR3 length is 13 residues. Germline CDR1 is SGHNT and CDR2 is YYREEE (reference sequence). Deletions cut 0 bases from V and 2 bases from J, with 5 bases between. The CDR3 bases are TGTGCCAGCAGCTTGGGGCCGCAAGAGACCCAGTACTTC. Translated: CASSLGPQETQYF.